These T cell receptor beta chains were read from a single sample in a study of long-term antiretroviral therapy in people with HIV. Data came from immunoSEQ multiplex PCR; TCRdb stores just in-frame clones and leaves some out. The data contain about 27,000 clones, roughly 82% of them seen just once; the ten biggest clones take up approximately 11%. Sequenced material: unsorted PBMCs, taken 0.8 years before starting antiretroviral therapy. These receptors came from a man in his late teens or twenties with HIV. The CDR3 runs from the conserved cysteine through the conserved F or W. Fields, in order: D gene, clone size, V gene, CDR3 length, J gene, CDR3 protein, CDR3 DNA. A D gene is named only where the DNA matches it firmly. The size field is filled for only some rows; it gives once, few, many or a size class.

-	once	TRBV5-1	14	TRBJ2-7	CASSLDREIAEQYF	TGCGCCAGCAGCTTGGACAGGGAAATAGCCGAGCAGTACTTC
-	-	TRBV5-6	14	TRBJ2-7	CASSLWQGTYEQYF	TGTGCCAGCAGCTTGTGGCAGGGCACTTACGAGCAGTACTTC
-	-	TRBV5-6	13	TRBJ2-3	CASSLSDTDTQYF	TGTGCCAGCAGCTTGTCGGACACAGATACGCAGTATTTT
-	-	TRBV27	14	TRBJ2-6	CASSQGTGANVLTF	TGTGCCAGCAGCCAGGGGACGGGGGCCAACGTCCTGACTTTC
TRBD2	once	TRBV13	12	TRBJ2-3	CASSSGGDTQYF	TGTGCCAGCAGCTCGGGGGGAGATACGCAGTATTTT
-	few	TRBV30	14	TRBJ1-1	CAWSRAGGRTEAFF	TGTGCCTGGAGTCGGGCAGGTGGGCGGACTGAAGCTTTCTTT
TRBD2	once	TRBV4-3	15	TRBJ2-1	CASSQGTSGYNEQFF	TGCGCCAGCAGCCAAGGGACTAGCGGCTACAATGAGCAGTTCTTC
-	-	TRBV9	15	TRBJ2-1	CASSVGGAAYNEQFF	TGTGCCAGCAGCGTAGGGGGGGCGGCCTACAATGAGCAGTTCTTC
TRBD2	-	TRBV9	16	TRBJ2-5	CASSVGRRGGGETQYF	TGTGCCAGCAGCGTAGGTCGGCGGGGGGGCGGAGAGACCCAGTACTTC
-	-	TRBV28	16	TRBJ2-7	CASSLAGWGEEGEQYF	TGTGCCAGCAGTTTAGCCGGTTGGGGGGAGGAGGGAGAGCAGTACTTC
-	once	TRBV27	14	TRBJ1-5	CASSFGARGQPQHF	TGTGCCAGCAGTTTTGGGGCTAGGGGTCAGCCCCAGCATTTT
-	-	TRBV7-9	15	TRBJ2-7	CASSLHGANSYEQYF	TGTGCCAGCAGCCTTCACGGGGCCAACTCCTACGAGCAGTACTTC
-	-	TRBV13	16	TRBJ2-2	CASSPPGGHGPGELFF	TGTGCCAGCAGCCCGCCCGGCGGTCATGGACCCGGGGAGCTGTTTTTT
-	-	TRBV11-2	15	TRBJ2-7	CASSQGAGYDFEQYF	TGTGCCAGCAGCCAAGGAGCAGGCTATGATTTCGAGCAGTACTTC
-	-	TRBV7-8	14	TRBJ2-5	CASSPEGGEETQYF	TGTGCCAGCAGCCCCGAAGGCGGTGAAGAGACCCAGTACTTC
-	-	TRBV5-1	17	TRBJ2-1	CASSPRVGGAGNNEQFF	TGCGCCAGCAGCCCCAGGGTCGGTGGGGCAGGTAACAATGAGCAGTTCTTC
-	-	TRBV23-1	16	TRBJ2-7	CASSHPIHQADYEQYF	TGCGCCAGCAGTCATCCAATCCATCAGGCGGACTACGAGCAGTACTTC
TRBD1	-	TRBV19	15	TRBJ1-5	CASSPGQGAWQPQHF	TGTGCCAGTAGCCCGGGACAGGGGGCCTGGCAGCCCCAGCATTTT
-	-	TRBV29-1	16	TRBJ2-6	CSASRDTDSGANVLTF	TGCAGCGCTTCCCGGGACACGGACTCTGGGGCCAACGTCCTGACTTTC
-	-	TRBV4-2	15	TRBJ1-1	CASSFTRGGDTEAFF	TGTGCCAGCAGCTTCACGAGGGGAGGAGACACTGAAGCTTTCTTT
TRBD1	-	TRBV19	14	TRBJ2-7	CASSPGQGPYEQYF	TGTGCCAGTAGCCCGGGACAGGGACCCTACGAGCAGTACTTC
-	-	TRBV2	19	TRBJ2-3	CASSVTMDSPFGRADTQYF	TGTGCCAGCAGTGTCACCATGGACTCCCCTTTTGGTCGTGCAGATACGCAGTATTTT
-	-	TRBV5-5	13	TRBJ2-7	CASSLAETFEQYF	TGTGCCAGCAGCTTGGCCGAGACTTTCGAGCAGTACTTC
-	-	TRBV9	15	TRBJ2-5	CASSVAGGGGETQYF	TGTGCCAGCAGCGTAGCGGGGGGAGGGGGAGAGACCCAGTACTTC
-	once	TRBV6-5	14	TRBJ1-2	CASSYSSVTGGYTF	TGTGCCAGCAGTTACTCCTCAGTCACGGGTGGCTACACCTTC
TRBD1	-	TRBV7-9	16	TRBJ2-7	CASSLDVNRGSYEQYF	TGTGCCAGCAGCTTAGATGTTAACAGGGGGTCCTACGAGCAGTACTTC
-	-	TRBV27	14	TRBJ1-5	CASSLLSGNQPQHF	TGTGCCAGCAGTCTCCTCAGTGGCAATCAGCCCCAGCATTTT
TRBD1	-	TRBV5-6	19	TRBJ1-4	CASSGVVGDRGSTNEKLFF	TGTGCCAGCAGCGGGGTCGTGGGGGACAGGGGGTCAACTAATGAAAAACTGTTTTTT
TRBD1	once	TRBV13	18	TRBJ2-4	CASSLTLEGTGRGNIQYF	TGTGCCAGCAGCTTAACCCTCGAAGGGACAGGGAGGGGAAACATTCAGTACTTC
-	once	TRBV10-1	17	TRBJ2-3	CASPLAGGGSSTDTQYF	TGCGCCAGCCCCCTTGCTGGTGGCGGTTCTAGCACAGATACGCAGTATTTT
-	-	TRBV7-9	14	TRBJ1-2	CASSLEHRAYGYTF	TGTGCCAGCAGCTTAGAACACAGAGCATATGGCTACACCTTC
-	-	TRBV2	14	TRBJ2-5	CASEEEETTETQYF	TGTGCCAGCGAAGAGGAAGAGACTACTGAGACCCAGTACTTC
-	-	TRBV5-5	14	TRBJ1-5	CASSLDVGWQPQHF	TGTGCCAGCAGCTTGGATGTTGGCTGGCAGCCCCAGCATTTT
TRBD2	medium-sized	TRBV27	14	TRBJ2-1	CASSPGLVRNEQFF	TGTGCCAGCAGTCCAGGACTAGTCCGCAATGAGCAGTTCTTC
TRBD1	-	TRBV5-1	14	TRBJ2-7	CASSLSGGSYEQYF	TGCGCCAGCAGCTTATCAGGGGGCTCCTACGAGCAGTACTTC
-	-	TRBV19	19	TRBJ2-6	CASSIATGTPRSGANVLTF	TGTGCCAGTAGTATAGCTACCGGGACGCCTCGCTCTGGGGCCAACGTCCTGACTTTC
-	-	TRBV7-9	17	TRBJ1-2	CASSPDWVTLSNYGYTF	TGTGCCAGCAGTCCTGACTGGGTGACTCTGTCCAACTATGGCTACACCTTC
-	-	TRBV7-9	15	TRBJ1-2	CASGNSAVGDYGYTF	TGTGCCAGCGGAAATAGTGCCGTAGGAGACTATGGCTACACCTTC
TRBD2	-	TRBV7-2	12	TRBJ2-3	CASSSGLVGQYF	TGTGCCAGCAGCTCCGGACTAGTAGGGCAGTATTTT
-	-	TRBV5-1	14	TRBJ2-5	CASSLAIDQETQYF	TGCGCCAGCAGCTTGGCCATCGATCAGGAGACCCAGTACTTC
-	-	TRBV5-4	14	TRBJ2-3	CASSRYGGPDTQYF	TGTGCCAGCAGCAGATACGGGGGGCCAGATACGCAGTATTTT
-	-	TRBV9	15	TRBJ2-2	CASSVELGRSGGLFF	TGTGCCAGCAGCGTAGAACTGGGACGGTCTGGGGGGCTGTTTTTT
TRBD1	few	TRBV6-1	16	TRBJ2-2	CASSGPGTANTGELFF	TGTGCCAGCAGTGGGCCGGGGACAGCGAACACCGGGGAGCTGTTTTTT
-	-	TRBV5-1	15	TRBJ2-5	CASSRGTATQETQYF	TGCGCCAGCAGCCGGGGGACAGCCACTCAAGAGACCCAGTACTTC
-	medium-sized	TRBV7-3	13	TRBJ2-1	CASSLTGNNEQFF	TGTGCCAGCAGCTTAACAGGGAACAATGAGCAGTTCTTC
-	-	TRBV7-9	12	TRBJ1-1	CASSLEGRGAFF	TGTGCCAGCAGCTTAGAGGGGAGAGGAGCTTTCTTT
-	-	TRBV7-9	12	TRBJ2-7	CASSLTAYEQYF	TGTGCCAGCAGCTTAACAGCATACGAGCAGTACTTC
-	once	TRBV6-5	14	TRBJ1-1	CASSYRGLNTEAFF	TGTGCCAGCAGTTACAGGGGACTGAACACTGAAGCTTTCTTT
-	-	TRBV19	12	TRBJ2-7	CASSIVSGEQYF	TGTGCCAGTAGTATCGTTTCAGGGGAGCAGTACTTC
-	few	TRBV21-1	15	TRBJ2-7	CASSLLPGQRGEQYF	TGTGCCAGCAGCTTGCTTCCGGGACAGAGAGGGGAGCAGTACTTC
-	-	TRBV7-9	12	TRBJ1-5	CASRDKNQPQHF	TGTGCCAGCAGAGATAAAAATCAGCCCCAGCATTTT
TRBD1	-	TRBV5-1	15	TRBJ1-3	CASTPRDSGGNTIYF	TGCGCCAGCACTCCAAGGGACAGCGGAGGAAACACCATATATTTT
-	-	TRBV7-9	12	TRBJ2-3	CASSYSTDTQYF	TGTGCCAGCAGCTATAGCACAGATACGCAGTATTTT